The present entry profiles one T cell receptor (beta chain) with its context. The sample originates from a study of cytomegalovirus exposure and HLA in healthy donors. The CDR3 has 14 residues. The PCR contained 60 Vbeta and 13 Jbeta primers. TCRdb keeps only in-frame clones here, not all; method: immunoSEQ multiplex PCR. The data show around 200,000 clones, with 86% seen just once and around 0.3% held by the top ten. J is TRBJ2-1 and V is TRBV1; TRBD2, the D gene given by the table, was not confirmed from the DNA. TRBV1 is marked as a pseudogene. The sequenced sample was PBMCs. The sequence came from a woman under 40 in good health and CMV-seronegative. The CDR3 protein is CTSYFPGGPNEQFF. The DNA of the CDR3 is TGCACCAGCTATTTCCCGGGGGGGCCGAATGAGCAGTTCTTC.